Listed here are 31 T cell receptor beta chains from one sample, sequenced in a study of T cells expressing NK-cell markers. TCRdb reanalyzed the 5' RACE reads, giving one entry per CDR3 protein sequence and no DNA. The table for this sample gives about 170,000 distinct CDR3 sequences. Source material: blood T cells: a sorted CD56 or NKG2C T cell subset, CD4+ or CD8+ T cells, or bulk PBMC T cells (not recorded which). These receptors came from a man between 18 and 69 years old in good health.

The V and J genes are TRBV2 and TRBJ2-1; TCRdb's assignment of TRBD2 cannot be checked, as there is no DNA. The germline gives CDR1 SNHLY, CDR2 FYNNEI. The CDR3 sequence is 15 residues long. CDR3 loop: CASSELGLAASEQFF.

The chain links TRBV29-1 to TRBJ2-7. Germline CDR1 reads SQVTM; CDR2 reads ANQGSEA. The length of the CDR3 is 12 residues. CDR3 protein: CSVTSWGYEQYF.

This chain connects TRBV28 to TRBJ2-5; no DNA is available, so the TRBD1 call from TCRdb remains unchecked. Germline-derived CDR1 and CDR2 are MDHEN and SYDVKM. There are 14 residues in the CDR3. CDR3 sequence: CASSFRGREETQYF.

The rearrangement links TRBV6-1 to TRBJ2-2; lacking DNA, the TRBD1 call made by TCRdb goes unchecked. CDR1 and CDR2 from the germline V gene are MNHNS and SASEGT. The CDR3 covers 17 residues. CDR3 protein: CASSDPRDRPNTGELFF.

V gene TRBV5-5 combines with J gene TRBJ2-1; TCRdb's D call of TRBD2 is untestable without DNA. Germline assignment: CDR1 SGHKS and CDR2 YYEKEE (reference sequence). The CDR3 is 15 amino acids. CDR3 region: CASSPGTSTYNEQFF.

The V call is TRBV15, the J call TRBJ2-1; the D call from TCRdb, TRBD1, cannot be confirmed without DNA. The length of the CDR3 is 16 residues. The germline V gene encodes CDR1 LNHNV and CDR2 YYDKDF (reference sequence). The CDR3 spells CATSLPSGTVYNEQFF.

This chain connects TRBV10-3 to TRBJ2-7; TCRdb names TRBD1, which stays unverified in the absence of DNA. The CDR3 extends over 14 amino acids. Germline V gene data show CDR1 as ENHRY and CDR2 as SYGVKD. The CDR3 is CAISGGQGGYEQYF.

The CDR3 protein is CASSLGLLERETQYF. The V call is TRBV7-6, the J call TRBJ2-5. Germline CDR1 SGHVS, CDR2 FNYEAQ. The CDR3 spans 15 residues.

CDR3 loop: CASRKTAFNSPLHF. The V and J genes are TRBV6-1 and TRBJ1-6; TCRdb's D call of TRBD1 is untestable without DNA. This CDR3 region has 14 residues. The germline gives CDR1 MNHNS, CDR2 SASEGT.

This chain connects TRBV5-1 to TRBJ1-1; the TCRdb D gene call, TRBD1, has no DNA to confirm it. There are 17 residues in the CDR3. Germline V gives CDR1 SGHRS, CDR2 YFSETQ. CDR3 region: CASSLEGQGYRDTEAFF.

The chain has TRBV12-3 or TRBV12-4 and TRBJ2-5; the TCRdb D gene call, TRBD1, has no DNA to confirm it. The CDR3 runs to 14 residues. The CDR3 is CASGRTGVGETQYF.

This CDR3 is CSARDSVTDTQYF. The V gene is TRBV20-1, the J gene TRBJ2-3. CDR1 is DFQATT, CDR2 SNEGSKA, per germline (reference sequence). The CDR3 sequence is 13 residues long.

CDR3 protein: CAISPVDQGSYEQYF. This sequence joins TRBV10-3 and TRBJ2-7. The CDR3 consists of 15 residues. Germline CDR1 and CDR2: ENHRY and SYGVKD.

This chain joins TRBV19 and TRBJ2-7. Per germline, CDR1 LNHDA and CDR2 SQIVND (reference sequence). The CDR3 is 12 amino acids. CDR3 sequence reads: CASSGSVGEQYF.

The gene calls are TRBV19 and TRBJ2-1; the D call from TCRdb, TRBD1, cannot be confirmed without DNA. The germline CDR1 and CDR2 sequences are LNHDA and SQIVND (reference sequence). CDR3 size: 12 residues. The CDR3 sequence: CASSHPGHEQFF.

This rearrangement joins TRBV11-2 to TRBJ2-4; the TCRdb call, TRBD1, lacks DNA for checking. CDR1 and CDR2 (germline): SGHAT, FQNNGV. The CDR3 extends over 18 amino acids. CDR3 sequence reads: CASSLEFGTGVDKNIQYF.

The V call is TRBV11-2, the J call TRBJ2-5; the D call of TRBD1 rests on TCRdb alone, since no DNA is present to check it. The CDR3 sequence is 15 residues long. The V gene's germline CDR1 is SGHAT and CDR2 FQNNGV. The CDR3 is CASSMGTDLQETQYF.

This sequence joins TRBV12-5 and TRBJ2-7. Germline CDR1 is LGHNT and CDR2 is FRNRAP. The CDR3 extends over 14 amino acids. CDR3 sequence reads: CASGLGTETYEQYF.

J is TRBJ1-6 and V is TRBV20-1; TCRdb calls TRBD1, which cannot be checked without DNA. CDR3 length equals 14 residues. Germline V gives CDR1 DFQATT, CDR2 SNEGSKA (reference sequence). The CDR3: CSAEEDRENSPLHF.

V is TRBV19 and J is TRBJ2-3; checking the TCRdb D call of TRBD2 is not possible without DNA. The CDR3 consists of 18 residues. Looked up from germline, CDR1 is LNHDA and CDR2 is SQIVND (reference sequence). The CDR3 here is CASSMFGTATSSTDTQYF.

The V and J genes are TRBV11-2 and TRBJ1-1. The germline CDR1 and CDR2 sequences are SGHAT and FQNNGV. CDR3 length equals 12 residues. CDR3 region: CASSLMTQEAFF.

The rearrangement joins TRBV9 to TRBJ2-4; TCRdb gives TRBD1 as the D gene, but with no DNA this cannot be confirmed. CDR1 is SGDLS and CDR2 is YYNGEE in the germline V gene. This CDR3 is 14 amino acids long. CDR3 in amino acids: CASSVGQGLNIQYF. The full variable domain, completed using reference TRBV9 and TRBJ2-4, is DSGVTQTPKHLITATGQRVTLRCSPRSGDLSVYWYQQSLDQGLQFLIQYYNGEERAKGNILERFSAQQFPDLHSELNLSSLELGDSALYFCASSVGQGLNIQYFGAGTRLSVL.

This chain links TRBV6-1 with TRBJ1-3; as DNA is missing, the TRBD1 call by TCRdb cannot be tested. Germline V CDR1 and CDR2: MNHNS, SASEGT. CDR3 length equals 15 residues. The CDR3 reads CASSPTTGNGNTIYF.

The genes are TRBV19 and TRBJ1-1. This CDR3 spans 13 amino acids. Germline V gene data show CDR1 as LNHDA and CDR2 as SQIVND (reference sequence). CDR3 in amino acids: CASSISGITEAFF.

V usage is TRBV3-1 and J usage is TRBJ2-3; absent DNA, TCRdb's TRBD2 call cannot be checked. Germline CDR1 is LGHDT and CDR2 is YNNKEL (reference sequence). This CDR3 comprises 15 residues. Here the CDR3 reads CASSPGSGGAYTQYF.

V gene TRBV27 combines with J gene TRBJ1-5; TCRdb lists TRBD1, though no DNA is available to test this call. From germline, CDR1 is MNHEY and CDR2 SMNVEV (reference sequence). The CDR3 length is 14 residues. The CDR3 loop reads CASSLNRELLSQHF.

This rearrangement joins TRBV28 to TRBJ2-2; TCRdb's assignment of TRBD2 cannot be checked, as there is no DNA. The germline V gene encodes CDR1 MDHEN and CDR2 SYDVKM. CDR3 length equals 16 residues. CDR3 sequence reads: CASSFTGPLGTGELFF.

V and J are TRBV4-1 and TRBJ1-2; with no DNA, the TCRdb D assignment of TRBD1 cannot be verified. Germline V CDR1 and CDR2: MGHRA, YSYEKL. This CDR3 is built from 15 residues. CDR3 amino acids: CASSQATGLAYGYTF.

The chain employs TRBV2 and TRBJ1-1. CDR1 and CDR2 from the germline V gene are SNHLY and FYNNEI. The CDR3 covers 14 residues. The CDR3 loop is CASSERAWNTEAFF.

This chain joins TRBV6-2 or TRBV6-3 and TRBJ2-5; the D call from TCRdb, TRBD2, cannot be confirmed without DNA. Germline V lookup: CDR1 MNHEY, CDR2 SVGEGT. The CDR3 spans 16 residues. CDR3 sequence: CASSPEVIYLQETQYF.

The chain recombines TRBV7-2 with TRBJ2-5; TCRdb indicates TRBD1, and absent DNA this call remains unverified. From germline, CDR1 is SGHTA and CDR2 FQGNSA. The CDR3 totals 14 residues. This CDR3 is CASSLLTGLETQYF.